These 17 T cell receptor beta chains share one sample of origin, sequenced in a study of blood T cells in healthy people across ages. A sample-barcoded 5' primer and a J-beta primer mix were used in a second PCR of roughly 7 to 11 cycles. MiXCR, applied by TCRdb to the 5' RACE reads, yields one record per CDR3 protein. The sample consists of about 1.1 million distinct CDR3 sequences, roughly two fifths of them appearing once. The sequenced material came from blood. All receptors come from a young man in good health.

This clonotype was picked up a small number of times. The V gene is TRBV20-1, the J gene TRBJ2-7; D unresolved. V was shortened by 0 bases and J by 0 bases, with 12 bases between the two germline ends. Germline CDR1 and CDR2: DFQATT and SNEGSKA (reference sequence). This CDR3 spans 15 amino acids. CDR3 in amino acids: CSAREGRKSSYEQYF. The CDR3 region has the DNA TGCAGTGCTAGAGAGGGCAGGAAAAGCTCCTACGAGCAGTACTTC.

The J gene is TRBJ1-3, the V gene TRBV7-4, with TRBD1 as a possible D gene (6 bases). Germline assignment: CDR1 SGHVT and CDR2 SQSDAQ. V was cut by 8 bases and J by 2 bases, with 22 bases left in between. This CDR3 contains 17 residues. CDR3 protein: CASLGWGPGCTGNTIYF. The DNA of the CDR3 is TGTGCCAGCCTAGGGTGGGGGCCGGGGTGTACTGGAAACACCATATATTTT.

The rearrangement links TRBV7-9 to TRBJ1-6; TRBD1 might be the D (5 bases). V was shortened by 2 bases and J by 8 bases, with 19 bases between the two germline ends. The CDR3 has 17 amino acids. Germline V gene data show CDR1 as SEHNR and CDR2 as FQNEAQ (reference sequence). The CDR3 reads CASSLSRVPRLDSPLHF. CDR3 bases: TGTGCCAGCAGCTTAAGCAGGGTCCCCCGGTTGGATTCACCCCTCCACTTT. Complete variable domain (other parts from reference TRBV7-9 and TRBJ1-6): DTGVSQNPRHKITKRGQNVTFRCDPISEHNRLYWYRQTLGQGPEFLTYFQNEAQLEKSRLLSDRFSAERPKGSFSTLEIQRTEQGDSAMYLCASSLSRVPRLDSPLHFGNGTRLTVT.

Many counts were recorded for this clonotype. The V call is TRBV20-1, the J call TRBJ2-5; D possibly matches TRBD1 or TRBD2 (5 bases each). The CDR3 is 15 residues long. Trimming removed 0 bases from V and 5 bases from J, with 16 bases in between. Germline values: CDR1 DFQATT, CDR2 SNEGSKA (reference sequence). The CDR3 region has the DNA TGCAGTGCTAGAGAACCCGGGGCCTACGTGGAGACCCAGTACTTC. Protein sequence: CSAREPGAYVETQYF.

The V gene is TRBV29-1, the J gene TRBJ1-1, with D unclear. The CDR3 is 11 residues long. Germline-derived CDR1 and CDR2 are SQVTM and ANQGSEA. The V and J ends lost 4 bases and 2 bases respectively, with 5 bases between them. The CDR3 here is CSVGDNTEAFF. In DNA, the CDR3 is TGCAGCGTTGGAGACAACACTGAAGCTTTCTTT.

The rearrangement uses TRBV6-4 and TRBJ2-5, with 11 bases aligning to TRBD2. Trimming at V came to 8 bases and at J to 0 bases, leaving 5 bases not matched to a gene. In germline, CDR1 is MRHNA, CDR2 SNTAGT. The CDR3 extends over 15 amino acids. The CDR3 DNA reads TGTGCCAGCGCCATGACTAGCGGGGACCAAGAGACCCAGTACTTC. It translates to CASAMTSGDQETQYF.

The rearrangement uses TRBV6-2 or TRBV6-3 and TRBJ1-5, with D possibly being TRBD1 (5 bases). Germline-derived CDR1 and CDR2 are MNHEY and SVGEGT. This CDR3 spans 14 amino acids. Trimming shortened V by 2 bases and J by 6 bases, and 11 bases separated the two germline ends. DNA of the CDR3: TGTGCCAGCAGTTACGGGGCCGGAGTTCAGCCCCAGCATTTT. This translates into CASSYGAGVQPQHF.

This rearrangement joins TRBV9 to TRBJ2-1; D not certain. Trimming removed 5 bases at V and 7 bases at J, with 13 bases between. CDR3 length equals 13 residues. Germline-derived CDR1 and CDR2 are SGDLS and YYNGEE. The CDR3 region is CASSVTGSNEQFF. The CDR3 DNA reads as TGTGCCAGCAGTGTGACTGGCAGTAATGAGCAGTTCTTC. The entire variable domain, with the rest obtained from reference TRBV9 and TRBJ2-1, is as follows: DSGVTQTPKHLITATGQRVTLRCSPRSGDLSVYWYQQSLDQGLQFLIQYYNGEERAKGNILERFSAQQFPDLHSELNLSSLELGDSALYFCASSVTGSNEQFFGPGTRLTVL.

This chain links TRBV20-1 with TRBJ2-1; 12 bases fit TRBD2. Looked up from germline, CDR1 is DFQATT and CDR2 is SNEGSKA (reference sequence). Unmatched junction bases numbered 13, after V lost 1 base and J lost 0 bases. This CDR3 has 20 amino acids. For the CDR3, the DNA is TGCAGTGCTAGAGCGGGAGGGGGACTAGCGGGTTATTACTCCTACAATGAGCAGTTCTTC. It encodes CSARAGGGLAGYYSYNEQFF.

This clonotype was found a few times. CDR3 DNA: TGCAGTGCTAGCGGGCGACAGGGCGAGAACTATGGCTACACCTTC. It translates to CSASGRQGENYGYTF. This chain uses TRBV20-1 with TRBJ1-2; TRBD1 aligns across 7 bases. The V gene's germline CDR1 is DFQATT and CDR2 SNEGSKA (reference sequence). Trimming at V came to 3 bases and at J to 2 bases, leaving 9 bases not matched to a gene. The length of the CDR3 is 15 residues.

V and J are TRBV18 and TRBJ2-3; D unclear. The V and J ends lost 0 bases and 1 base respectively, with 8 bases between them. The CDR3 length is 15 residues. CDR1 and CDR2 (germline): KGHSH, LQKENI. The CDR3 spells CASSPPWGGTDTQYF. The CDR3 bases are TGTGCCAGCTCACCACCGTGGGGTGGCACAGATACGCAGTATTTT.

DNA for the CDR3: TGTGCCATCAGTGTGGGACAGGGGGACTACGAGCAGTACTTC. This codes for CAISVGQGDYEQYF. The genes are TRBV10-3 and TRBJ2-7; 11 bases align to TRBD1. The CDR3 has 14 residues. In germline, CDR1 is ENHRY, CDR2 SYGVKD. V trimming: 4 bases; J trimming: 3 bases; junction bases outside the gene matches: 2.

The genes are TRBV6-1 and TRBJ2-3, with 9 bases identical to TRBD2. The CDR3 loop spans 15 amino acids. CDR1 and CDR2 from the germline V gene are MNHNS and SASEGT. The V segment lost 1 base and the J segment 4 bases; nucleotides outside the gene matches: 3. The CDR3 DNA reads as TGTGCCAGCAGTGAAGGCGGGGGGGCCCCAGATACGCAGTATTTT. Its protein is CASSEGGGAPDTQYF.

In this sample, this clonotype turned up a few times. This chain connects TRBV5-1 to TRBJ1-3, with TRBD1 matching 7 bases. Losses at the gene ends were 4 bases for V and 2 bases for J; bases not matched to a gene: 12. This CDR3 spans 17 amino acids. The germline V gene has CDR1 SGHRS and CDR2 YFSETQ. This CDR3 reads CASSLQPRGTAGNTIYF. For the CDR3, the DNA is TGCGCCAGCAGCCTACAACCCCGAGGGACAGCTGGAAACACCATATATTTT.

This chain uses TRBV4-2 with TRBJ1-6, with D possibly being TRBD1 (6 bases). CDR1 and CDR2 (germline): LGHNA, YNFKEQ. This CDR3 has 16 amino acids. V was trimmed by 0 bases and J by 5 bases, leaving 11 bases between them. CDR3 DNA: TGTGCCAGCAGCCAAGAATCTGGGGGCGATAATTCACCCCTCCACTTT. Amino acids: CASSQESGGDNSPLHF.

This clonotype was found a few times. The chain uses TRBV12-3 or TRBV12-4 and TRBJ2-4, with a tentative D call TRBD2 (5 bases). The tail of the sequence fits TRBJ2-7 better, so the J call may be wrong. CDR3 length: 15 amino acids. The CDR3 loop is CASSLLSEGIGEQYF. The DNA of the CDR3 is TGTGCCAGCAGTTTATTGTCCGAGGGTATAGGCGAGCAGTACTTC.

Remarks on this clonotype: This may come from a read error, since a much larger clone is one base off. This chain joins TRBV12-3 or TRBV12-4 and TRBJ1-6; the D is unclear. This CDR3 is 13 amino acids long. The CDR3 coding sequence is TGTGCCAACAGTCCTTACAGAGATTCACCCCTCCACTTT. Translation: CANSPYRDSPLHF.